This entry features one T cell receptor beta chain sequence. The CDR3 sequence is 14 residues long. Trimming stripped 5 bases from V and 0 bases from J, with 8 bases between. Germline-derived CDR1 and CDR2 are SEHNR and FQNEAQ (reference sequence). Authors of the study amplified TCR beta CDR3 regions from RNA transcripts. HTBI primers drove first-round RT-PCR of the TCR CDR3. TCRdb independently ran MiXCR on the multiplex PCR reads; one entry per CDR3 protein. The sample consists of around 360,000 distinct CDR3 sequences, roughly 15% of them appearing once. This sample is part of a study of T cells in Graves' hyperthyroidism and ophthalmopathy. Diagnoses were made from clinical symptoms, serum measures (thyroxine and TRAb), thyroid ultrasound and orbital computed tomography. PBMCs were collected from an approximately 9.4 ml volume of fresh peripheral blood.

V gene TRBV7-9 combines with J gene TRBJ2-1; no definite D call. Sequenced material: blood. The TCR sequence derives from a woman in her sixties or seventies with Graves' ophthalmopathy. The CDR3 DNA reads as TGTGCCAGCAGCCCATTTCCCTCCTACAATGAGCAGTTCTTC. Its protein is CASSPFPSYNEQFF. The complete variable domain, with remaining parts taken from reference TRBV7-9 and TRBJ2-1, reads DTGVSQNPRHKITKRGQNVTFRCDPISEHNRLYWYRQTLGQGPEFLTYFQNEAQLEKSRLLSDRFSAERPKGSFSTLEIQRTEQGDSAMYLCASSPFPSYNEQFFGPGTRLTVL.